This T cell receptor (beta chain) was retrieved from a study of blood T cell repertoires in COVID-19. Here immunoSEQ multiplex PCR was the method, and the copy in TCRdb shows in-frame clones only, minus some. The data show over 110,000 clones, over 70% seen once. Germline CDR1 reads SGHVS; CDR2 reads FNYEAQ. The V and J ends lost 1 base and 4 bases, in that order; junction bases with no gene match: 5. The CDR3 contains 17 residues. Only a few counts were recorded for this clone. This TCR was recovered from a woman in her sixties with acute or convalescent COVID-19. The sample comprised peripheral blood. The chain is built from TRBV7-6 and TRBJ2-5, with 14 positions matching TRBD2. CDR3 sequence: CASSLGPTSGRGETQYF. CDR3 DNA sequence: TGTGCCAGCAGCTTAGGACCGACTAGCGGGAGGGGAGAGACCCAGTACTTC.